The present T cell receptor beta chain was sequenced within a study of blood T cell repertoires in COVID-19. Study at large: COVID-19 samples, acute and convalescent, were from the United States, Italy and Spain. In each case, the material was cDNA or gDNA derived from T cells, B-cell-depleted T cells, or PBMCs.

Sequenced by immunoSEQ multiplex PCR; TCRdb stores in-frame clones only, minus some. The table shows more than 80,000 clones, with over 60% occurring only once. The CDR3 sequence is 16 residues long. V dropped 0 bases and J dropped 1; count of bases not matched to a gene: 5. Germline lookup yields CDR1 SGHNT and CDR2 YYREEE (reference sequence). Followed longitudinally, the Seattle patients had been enrolled during active infection. This TCR was recovered from a man aged 80 or over with COVID-19, enrolled during active disease. The rearrangement joins TRBV5-4 to TRBJ2-3; 7 bases align to TRBD2. What was sequenced was peripheral blood. The CDR3 DNA reads as TGTGCCAGCAGCTTGGGTGGGGCGGGAGGCACAGATACGCAGTATTTT. Encoded protein: CASSLGGAGGTDTQYF.